This entry features one T cell receptor (beta chain) sequence. What it recognizes is unknown. CDR3 size: 17 residues. The V gene end was trimmed by 1 base and the J gene end by 4 bases; junction bases not matched to a gene: 8. Germline CDR1 and CDR2: SGHTA and FQGNSA. Indicated treatment: around 19 received Ad26.COV2.S at low or high dose, single or two shots; five or six received placebo; per-sample allocation not given. Sampling took place 63 days after the first vaccine or placebo injection. Recruitment in Boston yielded a donor of adult age, 18-55 years. This sample was taken from a study of Ad26.COV2.S vaccination and SARS-CoV-2 variants. Study findings and constraints: Total T cell responses, in the TCR breadth and depth analyses, may have been underestimated.

TCRdb keeps only in-frame clones here, not all; method: immunoSEQ multiplex PCR. In the table there are 350,000 to 400,000 clones, roughly nine tenths of which are singletons. This sample comprised peripheral blood, obtained in a trial of Ad26.COV2.S vaccine versus placebo. The receptor was derived from a person between 18 and 60 years old who received the Ad26.COV2.S COVID-19 vaccine or a placebo. The chain carries TRBV7-2 and TRBJ2-3; 10 nucleotides align to TRBD2. The CDR3 DNA follows: TGTGCCAGCAGCTTAGTGAGCGGGGGGGCCGGGGCAGATACGCAGTATTTT. This gives the protein CASSLVSGGAGADTQYF.